This record looks at one T cell receptor (beta chain) sequence and its context. Its antigen is not identified. Assay: immunoSEQ multiplex PCR; the TCRdb copy retains only in-frame clones and omits some. The sample shows tens of thousands of clones, approximately 88% of them seen only once. The sample belongs to a study of T cells in localized non-small cell lung cancer. General study findings and limits: Adjacent uninvolved lung had the highest clonality, suggesting focused antigen responses. When the top 100 tumor clones were examined, a median about 60 of them also appeared in the adjacent lung, which was paired and uninvolved. Greater blood T cell density accompanied longer overall survival. Sequence data derive from only one tumor region, so heterogeneity remains possible.

Germline assignment: CDR1 MNHNS and CDR2 SASEGT. Trimming cost V 3 bases and J 2 bases; bases outside gene matches: 3. The length of the CDR3 is 16 residues. The chain links TRBV6-1 to TRBJ2-5; TRBD2 matches 13 bases. The TCR was taken from a woman aged 40 to 75 with stage I lung adenocarcinoma. Here the sequenced sample was peripheral blood, taken before any cancer treatment. The CDR3 protein is CASSEWTSGSQETQYF. The DNA for the CDR3 is TGTGCCAGCAGTGAGTGGACTAGCGGGAGTCAAGAGACCCAGTACTTC.